The 17 T cell receptor beta chains in this list originate from one sample, sequenced in a study of OX40 agonist ivuxolimab in advanced cancers. Measured with immunoSEQ multiplex PCR; TCRdb has only the in-frame clones, and not every one. The data contain around 38,000 clones, around 93% of them seen just once; the ten biggest clones take up roughly 9.8%. Here the sequenced sample was CD4+ or CD8+ T cells sorted from blood, taken in a trial of the OX40 agonist ivuxolimab. The receptor source for this set is an adult with an advanced solid tumor such as melanoma, head and neck, liver or kidney cancer.

The V and J genes are TRBV4-1 and TRBJ2-5; 7 nucleotides line up with TRBD2. The trim removed 5 bases at V and 5 bases at J, leaving 17 bases unmatched. Germline values: CDR1 MGHRA, CDR2 YSYEKL. This CDR3 spans 17 amino acids. Here the CDR3 reads CASSNTPYLAVGETQYF. The CDR3 DNA follows: TGCGCCAGCAGCAATACCCCATATCTAGCGGTGGGGGAGACCCAGTACTTC.

This clone was detected a few times. The rearrangement links TRBV5-4 to TRBJ1-5; D is unclear. The germline CDR1 and CDR2 sequences are SGHNT and YYREEE (reference sequence). The CDR3 spans 12 residues. V lost 1 base and J lost 3, with 2 bases in between. The chain's CDR3 is CASSLPNQPQHF. For the CDR3, the DNA is TGTGCCAGCAGCTTGCCCAATCAGCCCCAGCATTTT.

This clone was found once. The J gene is TRBJ1-1, the V gene TRBV29-1; D is undetermined. V dropped 6 bases and J dropped 0 bases, with 5 bases sitting between them. The CDR3 contains 11 residues. CDR1 is SQVTM and CDR2 is ANQGSEA in the germline V gene. The CDR3 region is CSVSMNTEAFF. CDR3 DNA sequence: TGCAGCGTAAGCATGAACACTGAAGCTTTCTTT.

The gene calls are TRBV30 and TRBJ2-1, with D perhaps matching TRBD1 (7 bases). The germline gives CDR1 GTSNPN, CDR2 SVGIG (reference sequence). V was pared by 0 bases and J by 7 bases, with 13 bases between. The length of the CDR3 is 14 residues. CDR3 bases: TGTGCCTGGAGTGTAGGCAGGGGGGCGAATGAGCAGTTCTTC. Protein sequence: CAWSVGRGANEQFF.

This chain links TRBV7-3 with TRBJ2-6, with D unresolved. Trimming removed 2 bases from V and 4 bases from J, with 9 bases in between. The CDR3 extends over 15 amino acids. CDR1 is SGHTA, CDR2 FQGTGA, per germline. The CDR3 sequence: CASSLYAPGANVLTF. The DNA for the CDR3 is TGTGCCAGCAGCTTATACGCCCCGGGGGCCAACGTCCTGACTTTC.

V usage is TRBV2 and J usage is TRBJ2-7, with TRBD1 matching over 10 bases. CDR3 length: 14 residues. V lost 7 bases and J lost 4; bases outside the gene matches: 7. Germline CDR1 is SNHLY and CDR2 is FYNNEI. The CDR3 DNA reads TGTGCCAGCATCCCGGGACAGGGGCGTTACGAGCAGTACTTC. Translating gives CASIPGQGRYEQYF. Based on the CDR3 plus reference TRBV2 and TRBJ2-7, the full variable domain is EPEVTQTPSHQVTQMGQEVILRCVPISNHLYFYWYRQILGQKVEFLVSFYNNEISEKSEIFDDQFSVERPDGSNFTLKIRSTKLEDSAMYFCASIPGQGRYEQYFGPGTRLTVT.

The rearrangement joins TRBV28 to TRBJ2-1; D call uncertain. From germline, CDR1 is MDHEN and CDR2 SYDVKM. V was trimmed by 5 bases and J by 5 bases, leaving 10 bases between them. The CDR3 length is 13 residues. The CDR3 loop reads CASSPPGNNEQFF. DNA of the CDR3: TGTGCCAGCAGTCCCCCCGGAAACAATGAGCAGTTCTTC.

The rearrangement links TRBV28 to TRBJ2-7, with 10 nucleotides matching TRBD1. Germline V gene sequence: CDR1 MDHEN, CDR2 SYDVKM. J was trimmed by 3 bases and V by 3 bases; bases with no gene match: 2. CDR3 length: 14 amino acids. The CDR3 loop reads CASSFGTGDYEQYF. The CDR3 bases are TGTGCCAGCAGTTTCGGGACAGGGGACTACGAGCAGTACTTC. Looking up the rest from reference TRBV28 and TRBJ2-7 gives the full variable domain: DVKVTQSSRYLVKRTGEKVFLECVQDMDHENMFWYRQDPGLGLRLIYFSYDVKMKEKGDIPEGYSVSREKKERFSLILESASTNQTSMYLCASSFGTGDYEQYFGPGTRLTVT.

The chain employs TRBV9 and TRBJ1-5, with D perhaps matching TRBD1 (6 bases). Trimming took 0 bases from V and 3 from J, leaving 10 bases between them. The CDR3 has 15 amino acids. Per the germline V gene, CDR1 is SGDLS and CDR2 is YYNGEE. The CDR3 DNA reads as TGTGCCAGCAGCGTAGAAGGGACAATCAATCAGCCCCAGCATTTT. It is translated as CASSVEGTINQPQHF.

The chain has TRBV7-3 and TRBJ2-1; 9 bases agree with TRBD2. CDR3 length: 14 residues. The V gene's germline CDR1 is SGHTA and CDR2 FQGTGA. Germline trimming cut 3 bases from V and 7 bases from J; bases unmatched to any gene: 4. The CDR3 sequence: CASSFASGMNEQFF. In DNA form, the CDR3 reads TGTGCCAGCAGCTTTGCTAGCGGGATGAATGAGCAGTTCTTC.

This sequence joins TRBV28 and TRBJ2-2; D gene ambiguous. Per germline, CDR1 MDHEN and CDR2 SYDVKM. The CDR3 contains 15 residues. With 2 bases removed from V and 3 bases from J, the gap between germline ends came to 10 bases. DNA of the CDR3: TGTGCCAGCAGTTTACTTCTAGATTACACCGGGGAGCTGTTTTTT. Its protein is CASSLLLDYTGELFF.

This clone was found once. The rearrangement uses TRBV5-8 and TRBJ2-7; no clear D. The CDR3 extends over 13 amino acids. V lost 4 bases and J lost 6, with 14 bases in between. Looked up from germline, CDR1 is SGHTS and CDR2 is YDEGEE. CDR3 sequence (DNA): TGTGCCAGCAGCCCCGACTCAGTGTCCGAGCAGTACGTC. Protein: CASSPDSVSEQYV.

This clone was detected only once. Written as DNA, the CDR3 is TGTGCCAGCAGCTTAGGTGGAATTTCCACGAACACCGGGGAGCTGTTTTTT. It encodes CASSLGGISTNTGELFF. V usage is TRBV7-8 and J usage is TRBJ2-2; no clear D gene. The ends were cut back, 1 base at V and 0 bases at J, with 12 bases in the middle. Germline V gene data show CDR1 as SGHVS and CDR2 as FQNEAQ. CDR3 length equals 17 residues.

The chain couples TRBV6-6 to TRBJ2-7; a weak D match, TRBD2 (6 bases). CDR3 length: 14 amino acids. V was clipped by 2 bases and J by 6 bases, with 14 bases between them. The germline CDR1 and CDR2 sequences are MNHNY and SVGAGI (reference sequence). CDR3 loop: CASSYVGGAGEQYV. As DNA, the CDR3 is TGTGCCAGCAGTTACGTCGGCGGGGCTGGCGAGCAGTACGTC.

This chain joins TRBV6-5 and TRBJ1-2; TRBD1 agrees at 7 bases. V dropped 6 bases and J dropped 8; count of bases not matched to a gene: 6. Germline lookup yields CDR1 MNHEY and CDR2 SVGAGI. The length of the CDR3 is 12 residues. The CDR3, as DNA: TGTGCCAGCAGCGAGGGGGCGCGAGGCTACACCTTC. It yields the protein CASSEGARGYTF.

The chain couples TRBV11-1 to TRBJ2-3, with D tentatively TRBD2 (5 bases). Per the germline V gene, CDR1 is SGHAT and CDR2 is FQDESV (reference sequence). V gave up 3 bases and J gave up 0 bases, with 13 bases separating them. The CDR3 contains 16 residues. CDR3: CASSFRREYSTDTQYF. CDR3 DNA sequence: TGTGCCAGCAGCTTTAGACGGGAATATAGCACAGATACGCAGTATTTT.

This sequence joins TRBV28 and TRBJ2-1; D is perhaps TRBD1 or TRBD2 (5 bases each). The germline V and J ends were trimmed by 4 bases and 2 bases, with 12 bases remaining between them. The CDR3 contains 15 residues. Germline CDR1 and CDR2: MDHEN and SYDVKM. The CDR3 DNA reads TGTGCCAGCAGTTCCGGGACGGAGGCCTACAATGAGCAGTTCTTC. Translating gives CASSSGTEAYNEQFF.